This record looks at one T cell receptor (beta chain) sequence and its context. No antigen is known for it. This sample was taken from a study of cytomegalovirus exposure and HLA in healthy donors. The PCR used 60 Vbeta and 13 Jbeta primers. Using immunoSEQ multiplex PCR, the repertoire was profiled, and TCRdb retains in-frame clones only, with some absent. The data hold 250,000 to 350,000 clones, with 75% to 90% observed a single time. Study-level results: It was in a later analysis that TCR association rates were seen to vary by HLA locus, highest for DRB1 and lowest for HLA-C.

CDR1 is MDHEN and CDR2 is SYDVKM in the germline V gene. The CDR3 is 15 amino acids. The V segment lost 7 bases and the J segment 2 bases; nucleotides outside the gene matches: 8. This receptor was obtained from a man between 40 and 49 years old in good health and CMV-seropositive. This chain uses TRBV28 with TRBJ2-7, with TRBD2 identical over 10 bases. The sequenced sample consisted of PBMCs. The DNA of the CDR3 is TGTGCCAGCACCAAACCGGGACTAGCGCCCTACGAGCAGTACTTC. It translates to CASTKPGLAPYEQYF.